This T cell receptor beta chain was captured in a study of cytomegalovirus exposure and HLA in healthy donors. Background on the study: The 120 validation repertoires were produced on the same platform as the 650 to 800 repertoires of the first cohort. This was reported in a later analysis. General study results and limits: The study designated 164 TCR beta chains cytomegalovirus-associated. Cytomegalovirus status was reportedly diagnosed by the classifier with high specificity and sensitivity.

Germline loops: CDR1 MNHEY, CDR2 SVGAGI. Unmatched junction bases numbered 10, after V lost 7 bases and J lost 8 bases. The CDR3 consists of 14 residues. The data were produced by immunoSEQ multiplex PCR, yet TCRdb's version contains in-frame clones alone and is incomplete. The table records about 120,000 clones, 85% to 90% of them present only once. As regards this clone: Its cognate antigen is unknown.

A 120-subject validation cohort, separate from the approximately 610-subject first cohort, supplied the donors. The chain links TRBV6-5 to TRBJ1-2, with 10 nucleotides matching TRBD1. The sequence came from a woman aged 25 to 39 in good health and CMV-seronegative. Material for sequencing was PBMCs. The CDR3 sequence is CASTLGTGVGGYTF. The CDR3 coding sequence is TGTGCCAGCACCCTAGGGACAGGGGTAGGAGGCTACACCTTC.